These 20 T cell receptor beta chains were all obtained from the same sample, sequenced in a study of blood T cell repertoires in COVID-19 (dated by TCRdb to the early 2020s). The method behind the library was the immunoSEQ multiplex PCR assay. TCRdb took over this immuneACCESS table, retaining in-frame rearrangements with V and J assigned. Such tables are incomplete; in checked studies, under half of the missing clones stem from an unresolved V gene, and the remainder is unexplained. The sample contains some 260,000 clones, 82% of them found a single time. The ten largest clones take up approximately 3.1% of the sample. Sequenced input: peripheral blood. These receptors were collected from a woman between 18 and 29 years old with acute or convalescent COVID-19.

This CDR3 reads CASSLSPSTGLLSYEQYF. Written as DNA, the CDR3 is TGTGCCAGCAGCTTAAGCCCCTCGACAGGGCTACTTTCCTACGAGCAGTACTTC. J is TRBJ2-7 and V is TRBV7-2, with 7 bases matching TRBD1. V dropped 2 bases and J dropped 1; count of bases not matched to a gene: 14. This CDR3 is built from 18 residues. In germline, CDR1 is SGHTA, CDR2 FQGNSA.

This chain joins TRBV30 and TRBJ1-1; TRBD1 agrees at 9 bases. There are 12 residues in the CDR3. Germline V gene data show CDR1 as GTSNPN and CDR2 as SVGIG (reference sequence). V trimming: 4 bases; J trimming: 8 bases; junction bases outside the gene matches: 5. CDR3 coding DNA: TGTGCCTGGACCAGGACAGGGGTCGAAGCTTTCTTT. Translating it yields CAWTRTGVEAFF.

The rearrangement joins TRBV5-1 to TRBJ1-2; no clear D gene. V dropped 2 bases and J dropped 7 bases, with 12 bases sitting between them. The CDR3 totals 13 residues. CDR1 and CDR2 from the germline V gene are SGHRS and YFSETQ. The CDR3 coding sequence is TGCGCCAGCAGCTTAACGTACCTATCTGGCTACACCTTC. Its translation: CASSLTYLSGYTF.

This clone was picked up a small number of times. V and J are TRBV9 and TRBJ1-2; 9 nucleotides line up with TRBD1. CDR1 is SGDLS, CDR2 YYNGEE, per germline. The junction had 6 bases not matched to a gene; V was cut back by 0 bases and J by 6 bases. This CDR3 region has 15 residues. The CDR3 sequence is CASSVGQGGLDGYTF. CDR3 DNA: TGTGCCAGCAGCGTAGGACAGGGGGGATTGGATGGCTACACCTTC.

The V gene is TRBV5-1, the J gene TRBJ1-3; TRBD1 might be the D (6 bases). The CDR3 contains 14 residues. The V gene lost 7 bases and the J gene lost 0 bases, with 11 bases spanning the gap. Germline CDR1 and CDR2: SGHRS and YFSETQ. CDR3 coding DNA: TGCGCCAGCCGGGCGGACAGCTCTGGAAACACCATATATTTT. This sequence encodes CASRADSSGNTIYF.

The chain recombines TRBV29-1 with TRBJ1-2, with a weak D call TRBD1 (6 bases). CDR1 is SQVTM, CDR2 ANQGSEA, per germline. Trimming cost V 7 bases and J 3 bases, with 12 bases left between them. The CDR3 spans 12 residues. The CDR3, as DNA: TGCAGCGGCGGGGGCGTCGACTATGGCTACACCTTC. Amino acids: CSGGGVDYGYTF.

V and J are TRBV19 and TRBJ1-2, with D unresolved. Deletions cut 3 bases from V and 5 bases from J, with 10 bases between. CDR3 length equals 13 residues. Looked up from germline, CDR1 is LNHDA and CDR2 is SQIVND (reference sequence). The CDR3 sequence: CASSIYSSYGYTF. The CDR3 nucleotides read TGTGCCAGTAGTATCTACAGTTCATATGGCTACACCTTC.

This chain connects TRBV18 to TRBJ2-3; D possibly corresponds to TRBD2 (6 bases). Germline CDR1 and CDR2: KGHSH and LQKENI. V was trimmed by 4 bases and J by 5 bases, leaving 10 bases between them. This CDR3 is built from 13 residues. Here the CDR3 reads CASSREAVDTQYF. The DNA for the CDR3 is TGTGCCAGCTCACGGGAGGCGGTAGATACGCAGTATTTT.

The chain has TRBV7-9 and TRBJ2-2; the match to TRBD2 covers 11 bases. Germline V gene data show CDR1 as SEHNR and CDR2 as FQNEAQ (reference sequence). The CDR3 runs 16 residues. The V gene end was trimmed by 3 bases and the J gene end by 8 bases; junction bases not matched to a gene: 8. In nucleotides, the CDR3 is TGTGCCAGCAGCTTCCCACTAGCGGGAGTTTTAGGGGAGCTGTTTTTT. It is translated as CASSFPLAGVLGELFF.

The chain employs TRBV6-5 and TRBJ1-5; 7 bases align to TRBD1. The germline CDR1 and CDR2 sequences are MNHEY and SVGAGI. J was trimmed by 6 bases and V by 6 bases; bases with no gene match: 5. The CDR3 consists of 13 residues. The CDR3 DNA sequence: TGTGCCAGCAGCCCAGGGGGGTTTCAGCCCCAGCATTTT. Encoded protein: CASSPGGFQPQHF.

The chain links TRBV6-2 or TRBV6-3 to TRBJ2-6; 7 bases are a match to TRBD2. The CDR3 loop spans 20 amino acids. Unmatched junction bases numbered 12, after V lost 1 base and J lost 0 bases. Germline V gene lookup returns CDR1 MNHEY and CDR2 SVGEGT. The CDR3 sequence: CASSYWGGSGRSSGANVLTF. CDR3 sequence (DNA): TGTGCCAGCAGTTACTGGGGGGGTTCCGGTCGAAGCTCTGGGGCCAACGTCCTGACTTTC.

CDR3 bases: TGCGCCAGCAGCTTGGCCACGGACAGCTACGAGCAGTACTTC. It specifies CASSLATDSYEQYF. This chain uses TRBV5-1 with TRBJ2-7; tentative D call: TRBD1 (6 bases). Germline V gene lookup returns CDR1 SGHRS and CDR2 YFSETQ. Trimming took off 0 bases at V and 3 bases at J, with 10 bases between the two ends. The CDR3 totals 14 residues.

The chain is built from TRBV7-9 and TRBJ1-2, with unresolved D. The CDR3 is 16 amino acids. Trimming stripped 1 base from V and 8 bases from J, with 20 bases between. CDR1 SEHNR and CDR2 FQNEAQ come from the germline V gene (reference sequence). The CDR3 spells CASSLEGNSGAEGYTF. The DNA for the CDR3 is TGTGCCAGCAGCTTAGAGGGCAATTCGGGAGCGGAGGGCTACACCTTC.

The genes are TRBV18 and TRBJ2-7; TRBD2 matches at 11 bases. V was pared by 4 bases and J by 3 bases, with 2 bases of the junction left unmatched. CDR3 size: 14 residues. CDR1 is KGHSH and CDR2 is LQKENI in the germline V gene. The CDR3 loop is CASSRTSGSYEQYF. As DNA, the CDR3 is TGTGCCAGCTCACGAACTAGCGGGAGCTACGAGCAGTACTTC.

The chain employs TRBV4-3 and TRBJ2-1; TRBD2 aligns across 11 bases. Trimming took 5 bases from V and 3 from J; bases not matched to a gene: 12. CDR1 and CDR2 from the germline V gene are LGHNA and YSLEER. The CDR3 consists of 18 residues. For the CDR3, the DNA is TGCGCCAGCAGCTCCTCCTCCGGGACTAGCGGTTTCTACAATGAGCAGTTCTTC. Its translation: CASSSSSGTSGFYNEQFF.

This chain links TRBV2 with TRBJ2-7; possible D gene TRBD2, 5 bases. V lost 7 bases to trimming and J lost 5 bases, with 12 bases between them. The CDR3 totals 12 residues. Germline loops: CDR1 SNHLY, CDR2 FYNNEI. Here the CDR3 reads CASKAGSNEQYF. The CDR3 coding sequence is TGTGCCAGCAAGGCGGGTTCCAACGAGCAGTACTTC.

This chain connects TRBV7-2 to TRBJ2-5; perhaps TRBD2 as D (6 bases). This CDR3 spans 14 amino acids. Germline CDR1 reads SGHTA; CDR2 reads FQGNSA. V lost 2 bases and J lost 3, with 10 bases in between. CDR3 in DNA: TGTGCCAGCAGCTTATACGGGAGCGAAGAGACCCAGTACTTC. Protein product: CASSLYGSEETQYF.

The CDR3 is CASSQDLVRGEQYF. The CDR3 DNA sequence: TGTGCCAGCAGCCAAGATTTGGTGAGAGGGGAGCAGTACTTC. V is TRBV14 and J is TRBJ2-7; D is perhaps TRBD2 (5 bases). Germline V lookup: CDR1 SGHDN, CDR2 FVKESK. This CDR3 contains 14 residues. V gave up 0 bases and J gave up 7 bases, with 13 bases separating them.

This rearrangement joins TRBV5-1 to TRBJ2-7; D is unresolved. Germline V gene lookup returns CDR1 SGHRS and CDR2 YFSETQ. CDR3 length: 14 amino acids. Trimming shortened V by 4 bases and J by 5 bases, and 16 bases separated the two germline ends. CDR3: CASSSSSVGHEQYF. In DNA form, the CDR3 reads TGCGCCAGCAGCAGCTCCTCCGTGGGCCACGAGCAGTACTTC.

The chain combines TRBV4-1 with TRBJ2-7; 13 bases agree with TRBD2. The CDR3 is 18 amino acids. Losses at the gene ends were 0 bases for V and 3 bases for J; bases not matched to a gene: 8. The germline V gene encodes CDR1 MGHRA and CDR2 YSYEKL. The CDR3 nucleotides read TGCGCCAGCAGCCAAGAACCCGGGACTAGCGGGATTTACTACGAGCAGTACTTC. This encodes CASSQEPGTSGIYYEQYF.